Each of the 31 T cell receptor beta chains below was sequenced from the same sample in a study of shared clonotypes between healthy human individuals. Produced via immunoSEQ multiplex PCR; TCRdb's table is partial and in-frame only. The profile covers some 300,000 clones, with about 70% appearing a single time and about 10% taken by the ten largest. What was sequenced was memory CD4+ T cells sorted from blood. Subset noted: CD45RA-negative fraction. These receptors were obtained from a man aged 25 to 45 in good health.

The V call is TRBV10-2, the J call TRBJ1-1, with a tentative D call TRBD1 (5 bases). This CDR3 is 13 amino acids long. Germline V lookup: CDR1 WSHSY, CDR2 SAAADI. V gave up 4 bases and J gave up 2 bases, with 8 bases separating them. CDR3 protein: CASSGQGNTEAFF. The CDR3 DNA is TGCGCCAGCAGTGGGCAGGGAAACACTGAAGCTTTCTTT.

The gene calls are TRBV19 and TRBJ2-7; 7 positions match TRBD1. The germline CDR1 and CDR2 sequences are LNHDA and SQIVND (reference sequence). V dropped 4 bases and J dropped 0; count of bases not matched to a gene: 9. CDR3 size: 16 residues. This CDR3 is CASSTRTGRGSYEQYF. CDR3 sequence (DNA): TGTGCCAGTAGTACCAGGACAGGCCGGGGCTCCTACGAGCAGTACTTC.

CDR3 sequence reads: CASSLYLAGEPDQETQYF. The CDR3 region has the DNA TGTGCCAGCAGTTTATATTTAGCGGGAGAGCCAGATCAAGAGACCCAGTACTTC. This sequence joins TRBV28 and TRBJ2-5; 9 nucleotides match TRBD2. With V trimmed by 1 base and J by 2 bases, 11 bases remained unmatched. This CDR3 contains 18 residues. CDR1 is MDHEN and CDR2 is SYDVKM in the germline V gene. Looking up the rest from reference TRBV28 and TRBJ2-5 gives the full variable domain: DVKVTQSSRYLVKRTGEKVFLECVQDMDHENMFWYRQDPGLGLRLIYFSYDVKMKEKGDIPEGYSVSREKKERFSLILESASTNQTSMYLCASSLYLAGEPDQETQYFGPGTRLLVL.

A single count supports this clone. The V gene is TRBV4-3, the J gene TRBJ2-3, with TRBD2 identical over 7 bases. The J segment lost 3 bases and the V segment lost 0 bases, leaving 9 bases of the junction unmatched. Germline assignment: CDR1 LGHNA and CDR2 YSLEER. The CDR3 covers 17 residues. The chain's CDR3 is CASSQDQRLAATDTQYF. The CDR3 bases are TGCGCCAGCAGCCAAGATCAGAGGCTAGCGGCAACAGATACGCAGTATTTT.

The chain has TRBV5-1 and TRBJ2-5; TRBD2 aligns across 14 bases. CDR3 length: 17 residues. Germline CDR1 SGHRS, CDR2 YFSETQ. The V and J ends lost 0 bases and 2 bases, in that order; junction bases with no gene match: 3. The CDR3 coding sequence is TGCGCCAGCAGCTTGGTGACTAGCGGGAGGGGGCAAGAGACCCAGTACTTC. Its protein is CASSLVTSGRGQETQYF.

The chain links TRBV6-6 to TRBJ1-2; D gene ambiguous. The CDR3 has 14 amino acids. Trimming took 6 bases from V and 5 from J, leaving 16 bases between them. Germline-derived CDR1 and CDR2 are MNHNY and SVGAGI (reference sequence). CDR3 in amino acids: CASSPSVTEYGYTF. The CDR3 region has the DNA TGTGCCAGCAGCCCTTCGGTTACAGAATATGGCTACACCTTC.

This rearrangement joins TRBV2 to TRBJ1-1, with 7 bases identical to TRBD1. The length of the CDR3 is 14 residues. Germline V lookup: CDR1 SNHLY, CDR2 FYNNEI. The V and J ends lost 7 bases and 2 bases, in that order; junction bases with no gene match: 7. The CDR3 region has the DNA TGTGCCAGCACTCGACAGGGTAGCAACACTGAAGCTTTCTTT. Residues: CASTRQGSNTEAFF.

This clone was seen more than once but under ten times. The chain carries TRBV5-1 and TRBJ1-1, with unresolved D. Deletions cut 4 bases from V and 1 base from J, with 11 bases between. This CDR3 has 14 residues. Germline V CDR1 and CDR2: SGHRS, YFSETQ. The CDR3 nucleotides read TGCGCCAGCAGCACCGACCTTGGGAACACTGAAGCTTTCTTT. It is translated as CASSTDLGNTEAFF.

The gene calls are TRBV7-6 and TRBJ2-3; 11 bases align to TRBD1. Per germline, CDR1 SGHVS and CDR2 FNYEAQ. The J segment lost 2 bases and the V segment lost 5 bases, leaving 3 bases of the junction unmatched. This CDR3 has 15 amino acids. The chain's CDR3 is CASSMDRGLTDTQYF. For the CDR3, the DNA is TGTGCCAGCAGCATGGACAGGGGGCTCACAGATACGCAGTATTTT.

This clone appeared a few times. CDR3 amino acids: CASSHRAGTGVGGANVLTF. The CDR3 DNA follows: TGTGCCAGCAGCCATAGAGCCGGGACAGGGGTCGGTGGGGCCAACGTCCTGACTTTC. This chain links TRBV9 with TRBJ2-6; 10 nucleotides agree with TRBD1. CDR3 length equals 19 residues. V lost 4 bases, J lost 3 bases, and 13 bases stayed unmatched. The germline V gene encodes CDR1 SGDLS and CDR2 YYNGEE.

The rearrangement joins TRBV4-3 to TRBJ2-1, with TRBD2 matching over 10 bases. This CDR3 is built from 16 residues. Trimming cost V 0 bases and J 7 bases; bases outside gene matches: 6. CDR1 and CDR2 from the germline V gene are LGHNA and YSLEER. The CDR3 DNA is TGCGCCAGCAGCCAAGATGGTAGCGGGAGGAAAAATGAGCAGTTCTTC. Residues: CASSQDGSGRKNEQFF.

This clone was seen just once. The rearrangement joins TRBV11-2 to TRBJ2-2; TRBD2 agrees at 7 bases. Germline V lookup: CDR1 SGHAT, CDR2 FQNNGV. V dropped 5 bases and J dropped 5; count of bases not matched to a gene: 2. The CDR3 runs to 13 residues. The CDR3 sequence is CASSGSGTGELFF. The CDR3 DNA sequence: TGTGCCAGCAGCGGTAGCGGGACCGGGGAGCTGTTTTTT.

The chain carries TRBV5-5 and TRBJ2-3; perhaps TRBD1 as D (5 bases). This CDR3 comprises 13 residues. Trimming cost V 4 bases and J 5 bases, with 11 bases left between them. Germline values: CDR1 SGHKS, CDR2 YYEKEE (reference sequence). The CDR3 loop is CASSPLGEDTQYF. The CDR3 nucleotides read TGTGCCAGCAGCCCCTTAGGGGAAGATACGCAGTATTTT.

This clone has just a few counts. J is TRBJ2-7 and V is TRBV7-8; no clear D gene. CDR3 length equals 16 residues. V was shortened by 5 bases and J by 4 bases, with 21 bases between the two germline ends. Germline V gene sequence: CDR1 SGHVS, CDR2 FQNEAQ. As DNA, the CDR3 is TGTGCCAGCAGCCCTTCCGGGCGCGGACGGTCATACGAGCAGTACTTC. As protein: CASSPSGRGRSYEQYF.

The genes are TRBV11-2 and TRBJ1-4; D may be TRBD1 (5 bases). Deletions cut 5 bases from V and 5 bases from J, with 15 bases between. Germline V lookup: CDR1 SGHAT, CDR2 FQNNGV. This CDR3 region has 15 residues. The CDR3 reads CASSLGDRGNEKLFF. In DNA, the CDR3 is TGTGCCAGCAGCCTGGGGGATCGTGGAAATGAAAAACTGTTTTTT. The variable domain in full, completed from reference TRBV11-2 and TRBJ1-4, reads EAGVAQSPRYKIIEKRQSVAFWCNPISGHATLYWYQQILGQGPKLLIQFQNNGVVDDSQLPKDRFSAERLKGVDSTLKIQPAKLEDSAVYLCASSLGDRGNEKLFFGSGTQLSVL.

With respect to this clone: Within the sample, other DNA sequences also encode this same CDR3. V and J are TRBV28 and TRBJ1-5; no clear D. The CDR3 consists of 12 residues. V was pared by 2 bases and J by 4 bases, with 3 bases between. Germline values: CDR1 MDHEN, CDR2 SYDVKM. CDR3: CASSLGNQPQHF. The CDR3 DNA reads TGTGCCAGCAGTTTAGGGAATCAGCCCCAGCATTTT.

For this clone: In the same sample, other DNA sequences code for this CDR3. The rearrangement links TRBV6-1 to TRBJ2-5, with D unresolved. Germline CDR1 and CDR2: MNHNS and SASEGT. The CDR3 is 13 residues long. The V and J ends lost 8 bases and 2 bases respectively, with 12 bases between them. CDR3 loop: CASSQDYQETQYF. In nucleotides, the CDR3 is TGTGCCAGCTCGCAGGATTATCAAGAGACCCAGTACTTC.

This clone was counted a few times. The chain is built from TRBV6-1 and TRBJ2-2; 9 bases are a match to TRBD1. The trim removed 5 bases at V and 4 bases at J, leaving 5 bases unmatched. This CDR3 spans 15 amino acids. Germline CDR1 MNHNS, CDR2 SASEGT. CDR3 protein: CASSSQGAVTGELFF. In nucleotides, the CDR3 is TGTGCCAGCAGTTCACAGGGGGCGGTCACCGGGGAGCTGTTTTTT.

The chain links TRBV5-1 to TRBJ2-4, with TRBD1 identical over 8 bases. Germline trimming cut 2 bases from V and 5 bases from J; bases unmatched to any gene: 6. The CDR3 consists of 15 residues. Germline lookup yields CDR1 SGHRS and CDR2 YFSETQ. The CDR3 sequence is CASSLHGQGENIQYF. The DNA for the CDR3 is TGCGCCAGCAGCTTACATGGACAGGGAGAAAACATTCAGTACTTC.

This chain links TRBV28 with TRBJ2-5, with a weak D call TRBD1 (5 bases). The CDR3 contains 18 residues. V was cut by 4 bases and J by 2 bases, with 23 bases left in between. Germline loops: CDR1 MDHEN, CDR2 SYDVKM. The CDR3 DNA sequence: TGTGCCAGCAGTTCAAGAACCCTACAGGTCCGCCAACAAGAGACCCAGTACTTC. It specifies CASSSRTLQVRQQETQYF.

The chain joins TRBV9 to TRBJ2-3; D ambiguous. V gave up 4 bases and J gave up 2 bases, with 8 bases separating them. Germline CDR1 SGDLS, CDR2 YYNGEE. The CDR3 is made up of 13 amino acids. The CDR3: CASSQLTTDTQYF. The DNA of the CDR3 is TGTGCCAGCAGCCAGCTCACCACAGATACGCAGTATTTT. The complete variable domain, with remaining parts taken from reference TRBV9 and TRBJ2-3, reads DSGVTQTPKHLITATGQRVTLRCSPRSGDLSVYWYQQSLDQGLQFLIQYYNGEERAKGNILERFSAQQFPDLHSELNLSSLELGDSALYFCASSQLTTDTQYFGPGTRLTVL.

CDR3 nucleotides: TGTGCCAGCAGCGAGGGAGGGGTAGAGACCCAGTACTTC. As protein: CASSEGGVETQYF. This chain joins TRBV9 and TRBJ2-5; 7 bases line up with TRBD2. The V gene end was trimmed by 3 bases and the J gene end by 4 bases; junction bases not matched to a gene: 3. Germline loops: CDR1 SGDLS, CDR2 YYNGEE. The CDR3 spans 13 residues.

This rearrangement joins TRBV11-2 to TRBJ1-2; a weak D match, TRBD1 (6 bases). The CDR3 extends over 12 amino acids. Germline loops: CDR1 SGHAT, CDR2 FQNNGV. V was pared by 5 bases and J by 4 bases, with 8 bases between. CDR3 amino acids: CASSGQSYGYTF. The CDR3 DNA sequence: TGTGCCAGCAGCGGACAGTCCTATGGCTACACCTTC.

This clone was detected many times. The rearrangement links TRBV2 to TRBJ1-4, with TRBD1 as a possible D gene (5 bases). The CDR3 length is 14 residues. From germline, CDR1 is SNHLY and CDR2 FYNNEI. V lost 4 bases and J 5 bases, leaving 11 bases between the germline ends. CDR3 bases: TGTGCCAGCAGTGTAGACAGATTGAATGAAAAACTGTTTTTT. Protein product: CASSVDRLNEKLFF.

The J gene is TRBJ2-6, the V gene TRBV5-1; D may correspond to TRBD1 or TRBD2 (5 bases each). There are 15 residues in the CDR3. Trimming shortened V by 8 bases and J by 2 bases, and 14 bases separated the two germline ends. CDR1 SGHRS and CDR2 YFSETQ come from the germline V gene. CDR3 sequence (DNA): TGCGCCAGTGCCGCTGGGGGAACTGGGGCCAACGTCCTGACTTTC. Translating gives CASAAGGTGANVLTF. The whole variable domain, remainder taken from reference TRBV5-1 and TRBJ2-6, is KAGVTQTPRYLIKTRGQQVTLSCSPISGHRSVSWYQQTPGQGLQFLFEYFSETQRNKGNFPGRFSGRQFSNSRSEMNVSTLELGDSALYLCASAAGGTGANVLTFGAGSRLTVL.

The chain joins TRBV5-1 to TRBJ2-1; TRBD2 is a possible D gene (5 bases). CDR3 length: 15 amino acids. V lost 0 bases and J lost 7, with 14 bases in between. Germline CDR1 is SGHRS and CDR2 is YFSETQ. The CDR3 here is CASSLEAAMGNEQFF. CDR3 DNA: TGCGCCAGCAGCTTGGAAGCGGCGATGGGGAATGAGCAGTTCTTC.

This clone was seen just once. The V and J genes are TRBV29-1 and TRBJ2-3, with no clear D. Germline V CDR1 and CDR2: SQVTM, ANQGSEA. V was cut by 4 bases and J by 0 bases, with 2 bases left in between. The CDR3 runs 11 residues. The CDR3 region is CSVASTDTQYF. The CDR3 nucleotides are TGCAGCGTTGCGAGCACAGATACGCAGTATTTT.

This clone appeared once. The identical CDR3 is also encoded by other nucleotide sequences in the sample. The J gene is TRBJ2-3, the V gene TRBV30, with D hard to call. Germline V gene sequence: CDR1 GTSNPN, CDR2 SVGIG (reference sequence). With 2 bases removed from V and 0 bases from J, the gap between germline ends came to 6 bases. This CDR3 has 13 amino acids. The CDR3 DNA reads TGTGCCTGGAGTTCAGGTAGCACAGATACGCAGTATTTT. As protein: CAWSSGSTDTQYF.

The J gene is TRBJ2-3, the V gene TRBV6-1; D gene unclear. The germline gives CDR1 MNHNS, CDR2 SASEGT. V was pared by 4 bases and J by 6 bases, with 11 bases between. This CDR3 region has 13 residues. CDR3: CASSVIQLDTQYF. Written as DNA, the CDR3 is TGTGCCAGCAGTGTCATTCAACTCGATACGCAGTATTTT.

The genes are TRBV28 and TRBJ2-1; 9 nucleotides align to TRBD2. V lost 5 bases and J lost 5; bases outside the gene matches: 7. The germline gives CDR1 MDHEN, CDR2 SYDVKM. This CDR3 has 15 amino acids. The CDR3 reads CASSPLAGGNNEQFF. CDR3 sequence (DNA): TGTGCCAGCAGTCCACTCGCGGGAGGGAACAATGAGCAGTTCTTC.

A few counts support this clone. The V and J genes are TRBV5-1 and TRBJ2-2; 8 bases map to TRBD1. The ends lost 0 bases at V and 4 bases at J; junction bases unmatched: 5. The length of the CDR3 is 16 residues. Germline values: CDR1 SGHRS, CDR2 YFSETQ. The CDR3 loop reads CASSLEQGVPTGELFF. DNA for the CDR3: TGCGCCAGCAGCTTGGAACAGGGGGTGCCCACCGGGGAGCTGTTTTTT.